One T cell receptor beta chain is described in this entry. The source of the sample is a study of technical replicates of blood from a few donors. Trimming cost V 4 bases and J 4 bases; bases outside gene matches: 9. CDR1 and CDR2 from the germline V gene are SGHNT and YYREEE (reference sequence). The CDR3 consists of 15 residues. TCRdb keeps only in-frame clones here, not all; method: immunoSEQ multiplex PCR. Found here are 55,000 to 75,000 clones, around 95% of them singletons; the top ten hold about 0.4%. Material for sequencing was T cells isolated from PBMCs. The TCR sequence derives from a human donor in good health. The chain has TRBV5-4 and TRBJ1-1; 8 positions match TRBD1. The CDR3 nucleotides read TGTGCCAGCAGCAGGACAGGGCAGACGGCCACTGAAGCTTTCTTT. Protein sequence: CASSRTGQTATEAFF.